These 23 T cell receptor beta chains were all obtained from the same sample, sequenced in a study of cytomegalovirus exposure and HLA in healthy donors. The PCR contained 60 Vbeta and 13 Jbeta primers. Measured with immunoSEQ multiplex PCR; TCRdb has only the in-frame clones, and not every one. The repertoire has 110,000 or so clones, 80% of them found once; the top ten carry 6% to 8%. Sequencing used PBMCs. The receptors shown here come from a young man in good health and CMV-seropositive.

This chain links TRBV9 with TRBJ2-7, with 10 bases that match TRBD2. V lost 4 bases to trimming and J lost 7 bases; unmatched junction nucleotides: 11. This CDR3 spans 15 amino acids. Germline V lookup: CDR1 SGDLS, CDR2 YYNGEE. CDR3 bases: TGTGCCAGCAGCATCGGAGCGGGGGGGGTTAAGGAGCAGTACTTC. As protein: CASSIGAGGVKEQYF.

At least ten counts were recorded for this clone. The genes are TRBV6-5 and TRBJ1-1; 7 positions agree with TRBD1. J gave up 10 bases and V 2 bases, and 7 bases lay outside the gene matches. The CDR3 spans 13 residues. CDR1 is MNHEY and CDR2 is SVGAGI in the germline V gene. This CDR3 is CASSYPGTEIAFF. The CDR3 DNA sequence: TGTGCCAGCAGTTACCCCGGGACAGAGATAGCTTTCTTT.

The chain couples TRBV6-1 to TRBJ2-3, with D possibly matching TRBD2 (5 bases). The V gene lost 2 bases and the J gene lost 0 bases, with 9 bases spanning the gap. Looked up from germline, CDR1 is MNHNS and CDR2 is SASEGT. CDR3 length: 15 amino acids. Written as DNA, the CDR3 is TGTGCCAGCAGTGAATCGCGGACTAGCACAGATACGCAGTATTTT. It specifies CASSESRTSTDTQYF.

V is TRBV28 and J is TRBJ2-7; the match to TRBD2 covers 10 bases. Germline CDR1 MDHEN, CDR2 SYDVKM. CDR3 length: 12 amino acids. The trim removed 10 bases at V and 4 bases at J, leaving 4 bases unmatched. CDR3 in amino acids: CATERGGYEQYF. In nucleotides, the CDR3 is TGTGCCACTGAGCGGGGGGGATACGAGCAGTACTTC.

About this clone itself: This specimen includes other DNA sequences encoding the same CDR3. The J gene is TRBJ1-4, the V gene TRBV6-5; no firm D call. The germline V gene has CDR1 MNHEY and CDR2 SVGAGI. The CDR3 is made up of 14 amino acids. The V end lost 0 bases, the J end lost 8 bases, and 10 bases lay between the germline ends. For the CDR3, the DNA is TGTGCCAGCAGTTACTCGAGTTTCGGGGAAAAACTGTTTTTT. Residues: CASSYSSFGEKLFF.

The chain links TRBV29-1 to TRBJ2-1; D might be TRBD1 (6 bases). The CDR3 is 12 residues long. The germline V gene encodes CDR1 SQVTM and CDR2 ANQGSEA. Trimming removed 3 bases at V and 8 bases at J, with 11 bases between. The CDR3 nucleotides are TGCAGCGTTGATGGCAGGGGCGATGAGCAGTTCTTC. This sequence encodes CSVDGRGDEQFF.

As regards this clone: The CDR3 carries no conserved terminal phenylalanine or tryptophan, so it likely arises from a read error. Because the CDR3's place on the DNA is in doubt, the DNA is left out and the CDR3 is given as listed by TCRdb. This rearrangement joins TRBV7-8 to TRBJ2-7; the DNA was not used to check the table's D call, TRBD1. The CDR3 is 13 residues long, counting both termini. Germline CDR1 SGHVS, CDR2 FQNEAQ. The CDR3: CASSKRDRTPPVL.

This chain links TRBV7-6 with TRBJ1-1; 7 nucleotides align to TRBD1. Germline V gene sequence: CDR1 SGHVS, CDR2 FNYEAQ. With V trimmed by 4 bases and J by 0 bases, 5 bases remained unmatched. The CDR3 consists of 15 residues. CDR3 coding DNA: TGTGCCAGCAGCTCCAGACAGGGCATGAACACTGAAGCTTTCTTT. Its protein is CASSSRQGMNTEAFF.

The chain recombines TRBV5-8 with TRBJ2-3; TRBD2 aligns across 11 bases. CDR1 is SGHTS, CDR2 YDEGEE, per germline. This CDR3 is built from 16 residues. The V segment lost 2 bases and the J segment 4 bases; nucleotides outside the gene matches: 6. In nucleotides, the CDR3 is TGTGCCAGCAGCTTAGTAGCGGGGGGGCCAGCAGATACGCAGTATTTT. It translates to CASSLVAGGPADTQYF.

This chain uses TRBV5-1 with TRBJ2-3; 8 nucleotides align to TRBD2. Germline V gene data show CDR1 as SGHRS and CDR2 as YFSETQ. Trimming at V came to 0 bases and at J to 6 bases, leaving 6 bases not matched to a gene. The CDR3 spans 15 residues. The CDR3 region has the DNA TGCGCCAGCAGCTTGGCCGCGGGGGGTCACGATACGCAGTATTTT. It specifies CASSLAAGGHDTQYF.

There are a few counts of this clone. J is TRBJ1-2 and V is TRBV6-1; TRBD1 might be the D (6 bases). The CDR3 totals 14 residues. The ends were cut back, 4 bases at V and 6 bases at J, with 15 bases in the middle. Germline V lookup: CDR1 MNHNS, CDR2 SASEGT. CDR3: CASSVGRGVNGYTF. The CDR3 region has the DNA TGTGCCAGCAGTGTTGGGAGGGGGGTGAATGGCTACACCTTC.

This chain uses TRBV30 with TRBJ2-5; maybe TRBD1 (5 bases). V was trimmed by 4 bases and J by 2 bases, leaving 11 bases between them. The CDR3 contains 13 residues. Germline V gene data show CDR1 as GTSNPN and CDR2 as SVGIG (reference sequence). CDR3 sequence reads: CAWTTGLQETQYF. Here the CDR3 DNA reads TGTGCCTGGACCACAGGCCTTCAAGAGACCCAGTACTTC.

The chain employs TRBV27 and TRBJ2-3; 7 nucleotides agree with TRBD1. Trimming cost V 5 bases and J 4 bases; bases outside gene matches: 6. Germline V gene data show CDR1 as MNHEY and CDR2 as SMNVEV (reference sequence). This CDR3 has 14 amino acids. This chain's CDR3 is CASSLGGPADTQYF. The DNA of the CDR3 is TGTGCCAGCAGTCTAGGGGGCCCTGCAGATACGCAGTATTTT.

This clone has a single count. The chain employs TRBV5-4 and TRBJ2-2, with D perhaps TRBD2 (6 bases). The CDR3 is 16 residues long. The V end was cut by 2 bases, the J end by 3 bases, with 14 bases between. Germline CDR1 reads SGHNT; CDR2 reads YYREEE (reference sequence). Written as DNA, the CDR3 is TGTGCCAGCAGCTTTGGAGGGCGGTCGGACACCGGGGAGCTGTTTTTT. Translated: CASSFGGRSDTGELFF.

The chain employs TRBV11-2 and TRBJ2-5; no clear D. This CDR3 comprises 13 residues. Trimming removed 9 bases at V and 1 base at J, with 12 bases between. The germline V gene encodes CDR1 SGHAT and CDR2 FQNNGV. CDR3 sequence: CASTPEIQETQYF. The DNA for the CDR3 is TGTGCCAGTACCCCGGAGATCCAAGAGACCCAGTACTTC.

The chain recombines TRBV4-2 with TRBJ2-2; 8 bases are a match to TRBD1. Germline V gene data show CDR1 as LGHNA and CDR2 as YNFKEQ. The CDR3 has 16 amino acids. V shed 4 bases and J 0 bases; nucleotides not matched to a gene: 4. The CDR3 reads CASSPGGSANTGELFF. In DNA form, the CDR3 reads TGTGCCAGCAGCCCAGGGGGCTCCGCGAACACCGGGGAGCTGTTTTTT.

The rearrangement uses TRBV5-6 and TRBJ1-6, with D maybe TRBD1 (6 bases). Per the germline V gene, CDR1 is SGHDT and CDR2 is YYEEEE. The CDR3 loop spans 13 amino acids. Trimming left V 4 bases short and J 5 bases short, with 7 bases between. The CDR3 here is CASSPGDNSPLHF. The CDR3 DNA is TGTGCCAGCAGCCCAGGGGATAATTCACCCCTCCACTTT.

V usage is TRBV9 and J usage is TRBJ2-7; D is perhaps TRBD1 (6 bases). This CDR3 has 11 amino acids. The V end was cut by 3 bases, the J end by 9 bases, with 10 bases between. CDR1 SGDLS and CDR2 YYNGEE come from the germline V gene. The CDR3 sequence is CASSEGVGQYF. The CDR3 DNA follows: TGTGCCAGCAGCGAGGGGGTAGGGCAGTACTTC.

The chain carries TRBV2 and TRBJ2-1; 11 bases are shared with TRBD2. The ends lost 9 bases at V and 1 base at J; junction bases unmatched: 5. The length of the CDR3 is 15 residues. Germline V gene sequence: CDR1 SNHLY, CDR2 FYNNEI. CDR3 residues: CASRVAGGSYNEQFF. The CDR3 coding sequence is TGTGCCAGTAGGGTAGCGGGGGGGTCCTACAATGAGCAGTTCTTC.

This chain connects TRBV30 to TRBJ2-7; 8 bases match TRBD1. Germline V CDR1 and CDR2: GTSNPN, SVGIG (reference sequence). V lost 1 base and J lost 3; bases outside the gene matches: 5. This CDR3 is built from 14 residues. The CDR3 here is CAWSAGQGFYEQYF. CDR3 in DNA: TGTGCCTGGAGTGCAGGACAGGGATTCTACGAGCAGTACTTC.

This chain links TRBV4-1 with TRBJ1-2; D perhaps matches TRBD1 (5 bases). This CDR3 is built from 16 residues. Deletions cut 0 bases from V and 2 bases from J, with 13 bases between. The germline CDR1 and CDR2 sequences are MGHRA and YSYEKL. CDR3 DNA: TGCGCCAGCAGCCAAGAAGGGGTTGGGTGGAACTATGGCTACACCTTC. Residues: CASSQEGVGWNYGYTF.

This clone was counted between two and nine times. The chain couples TRBV28 to TRBJ1-2; 11 bases agree with TRBD1. V trimming: 5 bases; J trimming: 2 bases; junction bases outside the gene matches: 7. Germline CDR1 reads MDHEN; CDR2 reads SYDVKM. The CDR3 runs 16 residues. The CDR3 DNA reads TGTGCCAGCAGTCCGGGGGGACAGGGGGTAAACTATGGCTACACCTTC. This gives the protein CASSPGGQGVNYGYTF.

CDR3 bases: TGTGCCTGGAGTGTATACGGGTTTGAGGAGACCCAGTACTTC. It translates to CAWSVYGFEETQYF. The chain joins TRBV30 to TRBJ2-5; no clear D gene. The V gene's germline CDR1 is GTSNPN and CDR2 SVGIG (reference sequence). CDR3 length: 14 amino acids. V lost 0 bases and J lost 5, with 13 bases in between.